A single sample gave rise to the 19 T cell receptor beta chains below, sequenced in a study of CD8+ T cells in alopecia areata (dated by TCRdb to 2016 to 2019). The library came from the immunoSEQ multiplex PCR assay. RNA was extracted from all samples and reverse transcribed into cDNA as template for TCR sequencing. As stored in TCRdb, this immuneACCESS dataset retains in-frame rearrangements with V and J assigned. A fraction of the clones does not appear; measured against another copy, unresolved V genes explain less than half of the discrepancy, and the remainder lacks a known reason. The table for this sample lists 200,000 or so clones; more than 50% of them were counted only once. Nearly 5% of the sample goes to the ten largest clones. Sample: CD8+ T cells sorted from blood. The receptors derive from a human donor in good health.

This chain uses TRBV2 with TRBJ2-1; 7 bases align to TRBD2. The length of the CDR3 is 17 residues. Trimming removed 8 bases from V and 0 bases from J; junction bases left unmatched: 13. CDR1 is SNHLY, CDR2 FYNNEI, per germline. CDR3 loop: CASHRGAGGTSYNEQFF. The CDR3, as DNA: TGTGCCAGCCACAGAGGGGCCGGGGGGACCTCCTACAATGAGCAGTTCTTC. Full variable domain (remainder filled in from reference TRBV2 and TRBJ2-1): EPEVTQTPSHQVTQMGQEVILRCVPISNHLYFYWYRQILGQKVEFLVSFYNNEISEKSEIFDDQFSVERPDGSNFTLKIRSTKLEDSAMYFCASHRGAGGTSYNEQFFGPGTRLTVL.

The table lists this clone with a count of one. This chain joins TRBV9 and TRBJ1-1; TRBD1 is a possible D gene (5 bases). V lost 0 bases to trimming and J lost 1 base, with 7 bases between them. Looked up from germline, CDR1 is SGDLS and CDR2 is YYNGEE. This CDR3 comprises 14 residues. CDR3 in amino acids: CASSVAGGNTEAFF. In nucleotides, the CDR3 is TGTGCCAGCAGCGTAGCGGGGGGGAACACTGAAGCTTTCTTT.

The chain has TRBV5-5 and TRBJ1-1, with a possible D match to TRBD1 (6 bases). This CDR3 comprises 19 residues. The V end was cut by 2 bases, the J end by 5 bases, with 28 bases between. Germline V gene data show CDR1 as SGHKS and CDR2 as YYEKEE (reference sequence). CDR3 DNA sequence: TGTGCCAGCAGCTTAGAAGCACGGTCGTTCGGGGGCGCGTTAACTGAAGCTTTCTTT. Translated, it gives CASSLEARSFGGALTEAFF.

The genes are TRBV29-1 and TRBJ1-6, with 9 bases fitting TRBD1. The CDR3 extends over 13 amino acids. Germline V gene sequence: CDR1 SQVTM, CDR2 ANQGSEA. The junction had 8 bases not matched to a gene; V was cut back by 7 bases and J by 10 bases. This chain's CDR3 is CSAWTGAGSPLHF. In DNA form, the CDR3 reads TGCAGCGCCTGGACAGGGGCTGGATCACCCCTCCACTTT.

Only a few counts were recorded for this clone. The V gene is TRBV9, the J gene TRBJ1-2; D not resolved. CDR1 and CDR2 (germline): SGDLS, YYNGEE. The CDR3 has 12 residues. The V end lost 0 bases, the J end lost 8 bases, and 8 bases lay between the germline ends. The CDR3, as DNA: TGTGCCAGCAGCGTAGATGGTTCCGGCTACACCTTC. This codes for CASSVDGSGYTF.

The chain couples TRBV29-1 to TRBJ1-2; D might be TRBD1 (5 bases). V was clipped by 6 bases and J by 4 bases, with 12 bases between them. The CDR3 consists of 12 residues. Germline assignment: CDR1 SQVTM and CDR2 ANQGSEA. The CDR3 DNA follows: TGCAGCGTCCCGACAGAGACCTATGGCTACACCTTC. Protein: CSVPTETYGYTF.

This clone was detected a few times. This chain uses TRBV9 with TRBJ2-7; no clear D. The CDR3 has 13 amino acids. From germline, CDR1 is SGDLS and CDR2 YYNGEE. Trimming cost V 3 bases and J 2 bases, with 9 bases left between them. The CDR3 is CASSASDPYEQYF. For the CDR3, the DNA is TGTGCCAGCAGCGCCAGTGATCCCTACGAGCAGTACTTC.

The V gene is TRBV29-1, the J gene TRBJ1-2, with TRBD1 identical over 7 bases. This CDR3 region has 12 residues. J was trimmed by 8 bases and V by 4 bases; bases with no gene match: 7. Germline CDR1 reads SQVTM; CDR2 reads ANQGSEA. CDR3 region: CSVVEGAGGYTF. The CDR3 coding sequence is TGCAGCGTTGTTGAGGGGGCAGGGGGCTACACCTTC. Supplemented by reference TRBV29-1 and TRBJ1-2, the full variable domain reads SAVISQKPSRDICQRGTSLTIQCQVDSQVTMMFWYRQQPGQSLTLIATANQGSEATYESGFVIDKFPISRPNLTFSTLTVSNMSPEDSSIYLCSVVEGAGGYTFGSGTRLTVV.

This clone has just a few counts. The chain couples TRBV7-9 to TRBJ1-4, with TRBD1 matching 7 bases. The CDR3 loop spans 14 amino acids. Germline V CDR1 and CDR2: SEHNR, FQNEAQ (reference sequence). J gave up 5 bases and V 5 bases, and 5 bases lay outside the gene matches. In nucleotides, the CDR3 is TGTGCCAGCAGCCCAGGGGGACGGAATGAAAAACTGTTTTTT. This sequence encodes CASSPGGRNEKLFF.

This clone was seen repeatedly, ten times or more. The CDR3 is CASSVGASGDTDTQYF. The DNA for the CDR3 is TGTGCCAGCAGCGTAGGGGCTAGCGGGGATACAGATACGCAGTATTTT. The genes are TRBV9 and TRBJ2-3; TRBD2 matches at 9 bases. In germline, CDR1 is SGDLS, CDR2 YYNGEE. There are 16 residues in the CDR3. V was clipped by 0 bases and J by 3 bases; unmatched bases: 5.

V is TRBV7-8 and J is TRBJ2-3; the D gene is possibly TRBD2 (5 bases). Trimming pared 5 bases from V and 4 bases from J, leaving 13 bases between. The length of the CDR3 is 14 residues. Germline-derived CDR1 and CDR2 are SGHVS and FQNEAQ. CDR3 coding DNA: TGTGCCAGCAGCCCGCGGGTAGCCGCAGATACGCAGTATTTT. Translated, it gives CASSPRVAADTQYF.

The V and J genes are TRBV30 and TRBJ2-7, with D unclear. The CDR3 extends over 13 amino acids. The germline V and J ends were trimmed by 5 bases and 5 bases, with 16 bases remaining between them. The V gene's germline CDR1 is GTSNPN and CDR2 SVGIG (reference sequence). DNA for the CDR3: TGTGCCTGGCTTAGAATCATGGGCGACGAGCAGTACTTC. Protein: CAWLRIMGDEQYF.

V gene TRBV4-1 combines with J gene TRBJ1-4; D call uncertain. V was pared by 6 bases and J by 0 bases, with 11 bases between. Germline V CDR1 and CDR2: MGHRA, YSYEKL. CDR3 length equals 15 residues. The CDR3 DNA sequence: TGCGCCAGCAGTCTGGAGTGGTCAACTAATGAAAAACTGTTTTTT. Amino acids: CASSLEWSTNEKLFF.

This chain uses TRBV5-6 with TRBJ2-1, with 9 bases aligning to TRBD2. The CDR3 runs 16 residues. Per the germline V gene, CDR1 is SGHDT and CDR2 is YYEEEE. V shed 0 bases and J 7 bases; nucleotides not matched to a gene: 8. The DNA of the CDR3 is TGTGCCAGCAGCTTGGGACTAGCGGACGGGGTAAATGAGCAGTTCTTC. It specifies CASSLGLADGVNEQFF.

This rearrangement joins TRBV15 to TRBJ1-1, with D maybe TRBD1 (6 bases). The CDR3 runs 14 residues. V lost 6 bases and J lost 0, with 11 bases in between. Germline V CDR1 and CDR2: LNHNV, YYDKDF (reference sequence). The DNA for the CDR3 is TGTGCCACCAGTTGGGAGGGGGTGAACACTGAAGCTTTCTTT. As protein: CATSWEGVNTEAFF.

The chain uses TRBV7-7 and TRBJ1-2; the match to TRBD1 covers 10 bases. The CDR3 is 20 amino acids. V was pared by 2 bases and J by 1 base, with 16 bases of the junction left unmatched. CDR1 is SSHAT, CDR2 FNYEAQ, per germline (reference sequence). The CDR3 sequence is CASSLSPRDRGLPVNYGYTF. In DNA, the CDR3 is TGTGCCAGCAGCTTATCCCCCCGGGACAGGGGTCTACCCGTTAACTATGGCTACACCTTC. Drawing the rest from reference TRBV7-7 and TRBJ1-2, the complete variable domain is GAGVSQSPRYKVTKRGQDVTLRCDPISSHATLYWYQQALGQGPEFLTYFNYEAQPDKSGLPSDRFSAERPEGSISTLTIQRTEQRDSAMYRCASSLSPRDRGLPVNYGYTFGSGTRLTVV.

The chain recombines TRBV5-4 with TRBJ2-1, with D perhaps matching TRBD2 (6 bases). The CDR3 extends over 15 amino acids. Germline CDR1 reads SGHNT; CDR2 reads YYREEE (reference sequence). V was cut by 2 bases and J by 6 bases, with 15 bases left in between. For the CDR3, the DNA is TGTGCCAGCAGCTTTCGGGACTTGTCCATCAATGAGCAGTTCTTC. This gives the protein CASSFRDLSINEQFF. Drawing the rest from reference TRBV5-4 and TRBJ2-1, the complete variable domain is ETGVTQSPTHLIKTRGQQVTLRCSSQSGHNTVSWYQQALGQGPQFIFQYYREEENGRGNFPPRFSGLQFPNYSSELNVNALELDDSALYLCASSFRDLSINEQFFGPGTRLTVL.

The sample holds a few counts of this clone. Written as DNA, the CDR3 is TGTGCCAGCAGCGTCGGGCGAGGGCCCCAGCATTTT. Its translation: CASSVGRGPQHF. The chain carries TRBV25-1 and TRBJ1-5; no clear D gene. Germline V lookup: CDR1 MGHDK, CDR2 SYGVNS. The CDR3 extends over 12 amino acids. V lost 6 bases and J 9 bases, leaving 12 bases between the germline ends.

This clone turned up a few times. The genes are TRBV13 and TRBJ2-6; D is unresolved. Trimming took off 0 bases at V and 1 base at J, with 7 bases between the two ends. CDR1 is PRHDT and CDR2 is FYEKMQ in the germline V gene (reference sequence). The CDR3 is made up of 16 amino acids. The CDR3 nucleotides read TGTGCCAGCAGCTTAGGGGTCACGTCTGGGGCCAACGTCCTGACTTTC. Translated: CASSLGVTSGANVLTF. Filled out from reference TRBV13 and TRBJ2-6, the complete variable domain reads AAGVIQSPRHLIKEKRETATLKCYPIPRHDTVYWYQQGPGQDPQFLISFYEKMQSDKGSIPDRFSAQQFSDYHSELNMSSLELGDSALYFCASSLGVTSGANVLTFGAGSRLTVL.